This entry describes one TCR beta chain. This clone was seen just once. What this receptor recognizes is not known. Base qualities are missing; no much larger clone stands one base away. This entry belongs to a study of OX40 agonist ivuxolimab in advanced cancers. Regarding the complete study: Ivuxolimab was an agonistic, fully human IgG2 monoclonal antibody directed against OX40 (CD134), a costimulatory receptor. Intravenous ivuxolimab was administered to patients every 2 weeks at six dose levels: 0.01, 0.1, 0.3, 1.5, 3 and 10 mg/kg. Among the 52 dose-escalation patients, approximately 20 had hepatocellular carcinoma, some 15 melanoma, 9 renal cell carcinoma and 9 head and neck cancer. The dose-escalation cohort was over 70% male with a mean age of about 58 years, ranging from roughly 23 to 90. Patients were allowed to have had prior anti-PD-1, anti-PD-L1 or anti-CTLA-4 therapy, and approximately 40% of the dose-escalation patients had been treated with checkpoint inhibitors. Three dose-escalation patients achieved partial responses, one with hepatocellular carcinoma and two with cutaneous melanoma. Peripheral TCRbeta sequencing aimed to test whether ivuxolimab altered TCR sequence diversity and caused clonal T-cell expansion. The paper covers the monotherapy dose-escalation part of the phase I ivuxolimab trial, which included N of about 50 patients.

For sequencing of the TCRbeta CDR3 region, genomic DNA was extracted from the sorted cells. The immunoSEQ Assay was used for sequencing of TCRbeta CDR3 regions. TCRdb retrieved this table from immuneACCESS and kept in-frame rearrangements only. Not all clones are present; in checked studies, unresolved V genes account for under half, and no reason is known for the remainder. Across this sample there are about 110,000 clones, with approximately 90% seen only once. Under 0.85% of the sample belongs to the ten largest clones. Patients with a history of autoimmune disease or receiving systemic immunosuppression were excluded from the trial. In every dose cohort, peripheral blood was drawn for TCR sequencing at baseline, cycle 4 day 1, and cycle 7 day 1. The samples were drawn from a first-in-human, open-label, multicenter phase I dose-escalation trial of ivuxolimab. The trial enrolled adults with locally advanced or metastatic head and neck squamous cell, hepatocellular, melanoma or renal cell carcinoma. Before TCR sequencing, CD4+ and CD8+ T cells were separately sorted from peripheral blood.

Clipping removes 6 bases from V and 4 bases from J, with 7 as the unmatched junction base count. The CDR3 runs 14 amino acids, cysteine and phenylalanine included. Only the CDR3 DNA is retained, 42 bases long and in frame from the first base. CDR1 and CDR2 were assigned from the germline V gene as MNHNS and SASEGT. Broad study findings and their caveats: Low levels of normalized T-cell clonal expansion were also shown by some nonresponding patients. The antigen specificity of the clonally expanded peripheral T cells was not determined. At doses of 0.1 to 3.0 mg/kg, clonal expansion of both CD4+ and CD8+ blood T cells was observed from baseline to week 6. On average, CD8+ T cells showed more expanded clones than CD4+ T cells after ivuxolimab. In the 0.1-3.0 mg/kg groups, partial responders were among the patients with the lowest normalized peripheral clonal expansion, particularly in CD8+ T cells.

This TCR came from an adult with an advanced solid tumor such as melanoma, head and neck, liver or kidney cancer. This material consisted of CD4+ or CD8+ T cells sorted from blood, taken in a trial of the OX40 agonist ivuxolimab. The V gene is TRBV6-1 and the J gene is TRBJ1-1; TRBD1 aligns with 8 central bases. In nucleotides, the sequence is TGTGCCAGCAGAGGACAGGGACGAAGCACTGAAGCTTTCTTT. Translated, it gives CASRGQGRSTEAFF.